This T cell receptor (beta chain) came from a study of cytomegalovirus exposure and HLA in healthy donors. Study at large: Previous work identified 117 million unique TCR beta sequences from around 200 million T cells.

Broader study findings: It was in a later analysis that TCR association rates were seen to vary by HLA locus, highest for DRB1 and lowest for HLA-C.

PCR amplification relied on 60 Vbeta primers (plus 13 Jbeta primers). The method was immunoSEQ multiplex PCR; TCRdb's version includes in-frame clones alone and lacks a portion of them. The repertoire holds 150,000 to 200,000 clones, around 83% seen once, with about 3.8% in the top ten. Remarks on this clone: Its antigen remains unidentified.

CDR3 length: 12 residues. V was cut by 3 bases and J by 7 bases, with 7 bases left in between. CDR1 and CDR2 from the germline V gene are MNHEY and SMNVEV (reference sequence). The clonotype was recovered from a man aged 45 to 65 in good health and CMV-seropositive. V usage is TRBV27 and J usage is TRBJ2-1, with D perhaps TRBD2 (6 bases). The sample was PBMCs. In DNA, the CDR3 is TGTGCCAGCAGTTTCCGGGGGAATGAGCAGTTCTTC. Protein sequence: CASSFRGNEQFF.